This T cell receptor beta chain was sequenced for a study of monozygotic twins with inflammatory bowel disease. Overall study findings and caveats: Lower TCRbeta diversity (inverse Simpson) was seen in IBD patients than in healthy co-twins. Differing T cell subtypes remained indistinguishable.

With regard to this clonotype: Its antigen is unknown.

TCRdb reanalyzed the 5' RACE reads, giving one entry per CDR3 protein sequence and no DNA. Its table records approximately 400,000 distinct CDR3 sequences. This CDR3 region has 17 residues. Germline loops: CDR1 SGHRS, CDR2 YFSETQ. Total RNA was isolated from whole blood without T cell sorting. Sample: blood. J is TRBJ2-7 and V is TRBV5-1; absent DNA, TCRdb's TRBD2 call cannot be checked. This receptor was identified in a human donor with ulcerative colitis or Crohn's disease, or a healthy co-twin of an affected twin (not recorded which). CDR3 in amino acids: CASSSGSLAGVGHEQYF.